This T cell receptor beta chain was sequenced for a study of neoadjuvant anti-PD-1 for oral cavity cancer. Broader study findings: Greater tumor shrinkage accompanied bigger post-treatment sizes of preexisting clones. Higher pretreatment blood Treg/Th17 ratios correlated with higher pretreatment blood and lower post-treatment tumor TCRbeta clonality.

Points on this clone: What it binds is unknown.

The length of the CDR3 is 14 residues. V lost 6 bases and J lost 3, with 15 bases in between. Survey sequencing of tumors mostly used 4.8 ug DNA, two replicates. TCRdb's copy holds only in-frame clones and misses some; the assay was immunoSEQ multiplex PCR. Among approximately 7,200 clones listed, 50% to 60% were seen once. J is TRBJ2-5 and V is TRBV5-3, with D perhaps matching TRBD2 (6 bases). TRBV5-3 is an ORF, and what it does is uncertain. The receptor was isolated from a person aged 35 to 85 with oral cavity squamous cell carcinoma. The source material was tumor tissue, sampled before nivolumab (anti-PD-1) treatment. Here the CDR3 DNA reads TGTGCCAGAATAAAAAAGGGACTCGAAGAGACCCAGTACTTC. Amino acids: CARIKKGLEETQYF.